The clone carrying this T cell receptor (beta chain) appeared many times. As yet, its antigen is unknown. The unsorted libraries originated from 2 million PBMCs kept at -80 C. This specimen belongs to a study of neurological immune-mediated disorders. This CDR3 has 14 residues. Germline CDR1 MNHEY, CDR2 SMNVEV (reference sequence). The V end lost 0 bases, the J end lost 0 bases, and 5 bases lay between the germline ends. Notes on the study in general: There were no CDR3 amino acid sequences shared by expanded clones across subjects, a result suggesting private repertoires in all groups.

With 10-nucleotide random UMIs, 5'RACE was used to make the cDNA. TCRdb itself ran the 5' RACE reads through MiXCR, one entry per CDR3 protein. The sample has roughly 30,000 distinct CDR3 sequences, 5% to 8% seen once. V usage is TRBV27 and J usage is TRBJ1-1, with D uncertain. The sequencing input was PBMCs. The clonotype originates from a woman aged 50 to 60 in good health. The CDR3 loop is CASSLSGMNTEAFF. The CDR3 DNA sequence: TGTGCCAGCAGTTTATCAGGGATGAACACTGAAGCTTTCTTT.